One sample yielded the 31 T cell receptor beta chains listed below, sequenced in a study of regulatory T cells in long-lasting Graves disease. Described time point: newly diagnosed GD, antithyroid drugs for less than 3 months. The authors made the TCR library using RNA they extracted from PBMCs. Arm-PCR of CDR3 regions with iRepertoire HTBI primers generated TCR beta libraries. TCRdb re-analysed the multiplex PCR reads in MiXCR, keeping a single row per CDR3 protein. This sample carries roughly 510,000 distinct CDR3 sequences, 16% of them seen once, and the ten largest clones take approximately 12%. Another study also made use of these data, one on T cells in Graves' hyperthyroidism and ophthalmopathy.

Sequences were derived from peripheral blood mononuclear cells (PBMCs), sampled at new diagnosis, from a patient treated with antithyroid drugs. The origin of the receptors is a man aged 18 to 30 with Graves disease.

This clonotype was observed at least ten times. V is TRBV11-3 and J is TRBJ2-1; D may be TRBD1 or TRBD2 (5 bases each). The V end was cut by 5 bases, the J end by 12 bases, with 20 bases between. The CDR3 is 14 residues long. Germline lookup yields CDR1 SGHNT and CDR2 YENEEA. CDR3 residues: CASSESSRGVGQFF. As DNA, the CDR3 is TGTGCCAGCAGCGAAAGTTCAAGGGGAGTCGGGCAGTTCTTC.

This chain's CDR3 is CASSLALIKFEAFF. The CDR3 DNA follows: TGTGCCAGCAGCTTAGCGTTGATAAAATTTGAAGCTTTCTTT. This chain joins TRBV7-2 and TRBJ1-1; D ambiguous. In germline, CDR1 is SGHTA, CDR2 FQGNSA. V lost 0 bases, J lost 7 bases, and 12 bases lay in between. CDR3 size: 14 residues.

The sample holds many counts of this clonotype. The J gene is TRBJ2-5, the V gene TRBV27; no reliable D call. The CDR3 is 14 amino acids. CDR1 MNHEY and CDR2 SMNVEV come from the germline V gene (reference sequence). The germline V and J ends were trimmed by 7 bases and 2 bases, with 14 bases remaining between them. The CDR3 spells CASMVSVEQETQYF. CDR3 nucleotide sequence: TGTGCCAGCATGGTGTCAGTGGAACAAGAGACCCAGTACTTC.

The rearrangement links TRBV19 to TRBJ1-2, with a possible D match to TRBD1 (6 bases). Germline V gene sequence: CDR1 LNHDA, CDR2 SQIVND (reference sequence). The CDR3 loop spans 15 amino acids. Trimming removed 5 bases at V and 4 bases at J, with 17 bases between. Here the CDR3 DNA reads TGTGCCAGTAGTCCCTCCGGGGGGGCGGGCTATGGCTACACCTTC. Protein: CASSPSGGAGYGYTF.

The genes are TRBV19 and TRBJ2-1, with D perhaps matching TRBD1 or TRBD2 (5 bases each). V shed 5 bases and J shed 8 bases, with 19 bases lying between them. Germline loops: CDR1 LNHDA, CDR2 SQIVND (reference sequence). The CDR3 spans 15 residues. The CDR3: CASSAQGWGFDEQFF. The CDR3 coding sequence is TGTGCCAGTAGTGCCCAAGGGTGGGGGTTTGATGAGCAGTTCTTC.

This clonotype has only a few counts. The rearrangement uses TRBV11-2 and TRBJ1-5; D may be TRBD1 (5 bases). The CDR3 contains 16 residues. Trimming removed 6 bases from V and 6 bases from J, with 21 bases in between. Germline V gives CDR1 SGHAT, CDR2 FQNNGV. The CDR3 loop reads CASSEESRGRPQPQHF. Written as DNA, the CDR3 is TGTGCCAGCAGTGAAGAGAGTCGGGGACGGCCTCAGCCCCAGCATTTT.

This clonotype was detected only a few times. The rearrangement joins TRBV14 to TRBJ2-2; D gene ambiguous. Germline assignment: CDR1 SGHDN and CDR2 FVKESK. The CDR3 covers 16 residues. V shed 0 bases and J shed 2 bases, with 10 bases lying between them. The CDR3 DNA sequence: TGTGCCAGCAGCCAAGATCATCGGTTTAACACCGGGGAGCTGTTTTTT. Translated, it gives CASSQDHRFNTGELFF.

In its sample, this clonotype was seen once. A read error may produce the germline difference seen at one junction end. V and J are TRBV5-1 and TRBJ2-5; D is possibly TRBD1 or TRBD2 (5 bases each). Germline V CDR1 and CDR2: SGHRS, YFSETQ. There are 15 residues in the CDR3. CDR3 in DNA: TGTGCCAGCAGCGCCTCGGGACCTCATCCGGAGACCCAGTACTTC. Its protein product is CASSASGPHPETQYF.

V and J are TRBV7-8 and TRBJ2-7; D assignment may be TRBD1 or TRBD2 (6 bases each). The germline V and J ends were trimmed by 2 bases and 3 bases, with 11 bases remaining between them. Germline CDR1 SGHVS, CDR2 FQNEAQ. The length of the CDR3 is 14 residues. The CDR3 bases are TGTGCCAGCAGCTTAAGGGGGGCCATCTACGAGCAGTACTTC. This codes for CASSLRGAIYEQYF.

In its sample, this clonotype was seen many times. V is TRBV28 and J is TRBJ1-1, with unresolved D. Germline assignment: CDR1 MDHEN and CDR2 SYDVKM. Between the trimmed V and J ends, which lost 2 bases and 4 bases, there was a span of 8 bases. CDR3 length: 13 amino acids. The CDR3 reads CASSLPRRTEAFF. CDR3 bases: TGTGCCAGCAGTTTACCCAGGCGCACTGAAGCTTTCTTT.

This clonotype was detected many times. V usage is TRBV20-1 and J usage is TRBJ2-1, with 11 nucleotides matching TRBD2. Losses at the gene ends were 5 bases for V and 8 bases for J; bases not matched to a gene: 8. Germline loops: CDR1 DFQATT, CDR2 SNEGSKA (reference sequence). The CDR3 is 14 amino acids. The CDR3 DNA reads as TGCAGTGCTTGGCCTAGCGGGAGGAGTCATGAGCAGTTCTTC. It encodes CSAWPSGRSHEQFF.

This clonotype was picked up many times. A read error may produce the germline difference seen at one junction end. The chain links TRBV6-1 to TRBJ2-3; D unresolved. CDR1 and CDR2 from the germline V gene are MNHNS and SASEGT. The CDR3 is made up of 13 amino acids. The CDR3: CASNEGHTDTQYF. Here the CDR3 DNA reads TGTGCCAGCAATGAAGGTCACACAGATACGCAGTATTTT.

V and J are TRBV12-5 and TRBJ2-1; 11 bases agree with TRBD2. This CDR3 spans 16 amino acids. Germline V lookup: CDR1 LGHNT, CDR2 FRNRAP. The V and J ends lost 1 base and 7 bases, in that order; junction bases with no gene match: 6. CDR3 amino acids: CASGLGASGRYNEQFF. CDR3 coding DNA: TGTGCTAGTGGTTTGGGGGCTAGCGGGAGGTATAATGAGCAGTTCTTC.

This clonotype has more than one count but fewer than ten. The CDR3 reads CASSQILEYEQYF. CDR3 bases: TGTGCCAGCAGCCAAATTTTAGAATACGAGCAGTACTTC. The chain employs TRBV3-1 and TRBJ2-7; D is unclear. This CDR3 has 13 amino acids. With 2 bases removed from V and 4 bases from J, the gap between germline ends came to 9 bases. Germline CDR1 LGHDT, CDR2 YNNKEL (reference sequence).

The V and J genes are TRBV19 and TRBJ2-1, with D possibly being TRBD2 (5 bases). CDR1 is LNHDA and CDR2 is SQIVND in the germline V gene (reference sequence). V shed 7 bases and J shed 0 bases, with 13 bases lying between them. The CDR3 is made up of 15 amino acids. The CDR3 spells CASTTDTSSYNEQFF. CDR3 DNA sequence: TGTGCCAGTACCACTGACACTAGCTCCTACAATGAGCAGTTCTTC.

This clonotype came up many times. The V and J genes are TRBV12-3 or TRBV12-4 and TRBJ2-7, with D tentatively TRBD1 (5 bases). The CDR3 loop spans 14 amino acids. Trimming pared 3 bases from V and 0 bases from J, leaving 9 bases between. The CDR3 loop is CASSFQGFSYEQYF. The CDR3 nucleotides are TGTGCCAGCAGTTTCCAGGGTTTCTCCTACGAGCAGTACTTC.

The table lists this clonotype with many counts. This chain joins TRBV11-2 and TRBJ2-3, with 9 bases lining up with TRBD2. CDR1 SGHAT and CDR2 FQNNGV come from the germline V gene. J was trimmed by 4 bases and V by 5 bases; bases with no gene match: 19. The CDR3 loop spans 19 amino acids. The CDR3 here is CASSPFGSGSLVGADTQYF. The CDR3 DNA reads TGTGCCAGCAGCCCCTTCGGTAGCGGGAGCCTCGTAGGCGCAGATACGCAGTATTTT. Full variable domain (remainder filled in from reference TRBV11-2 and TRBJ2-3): EAGVAQSPRYKIIEKRQSVAFWCNPISGHATLYWYQQILGQGPKLLIQFQNNGVVDDSQLPKDRFSAERLKGVDSTLKIQPAKLEDSAVYLCASSPFGSGSLVGADTQYFGPGTRLTVL.

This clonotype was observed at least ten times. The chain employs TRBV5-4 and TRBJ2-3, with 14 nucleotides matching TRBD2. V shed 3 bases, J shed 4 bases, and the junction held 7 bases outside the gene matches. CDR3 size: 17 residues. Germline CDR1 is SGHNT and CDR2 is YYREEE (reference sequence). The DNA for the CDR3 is TGTGCCAGCAGCTCGACAGGGACTAGCGGGAGCCCAGATACGCAGTATTTT. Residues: CASSSTGTSGSPDTQYF.

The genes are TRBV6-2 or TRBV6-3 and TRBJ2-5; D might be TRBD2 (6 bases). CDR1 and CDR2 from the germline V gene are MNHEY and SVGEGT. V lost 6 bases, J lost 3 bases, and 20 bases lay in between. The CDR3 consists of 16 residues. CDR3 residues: CASSRRPGTGKETQYF. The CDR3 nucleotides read TGTGCCAGCAGCCGCCGCCCCGGGACTGGCAAAGAGACCCAGTACTTC.

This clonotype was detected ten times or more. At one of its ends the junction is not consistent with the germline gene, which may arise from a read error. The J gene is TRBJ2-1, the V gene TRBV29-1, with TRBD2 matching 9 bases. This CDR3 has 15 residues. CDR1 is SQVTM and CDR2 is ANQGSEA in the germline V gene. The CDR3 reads CSVEAPSGVYNEQFF. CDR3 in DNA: TGCAGCGTGGAAGCCCCTAGCGGGGTCTACAATGAGCAGTTCTTC.

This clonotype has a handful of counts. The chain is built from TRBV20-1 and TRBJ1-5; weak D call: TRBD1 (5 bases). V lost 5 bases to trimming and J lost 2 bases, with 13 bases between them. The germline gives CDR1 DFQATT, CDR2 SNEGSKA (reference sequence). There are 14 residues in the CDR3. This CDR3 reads CSAAPGGGNQPQHF. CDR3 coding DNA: TGCAGTGCTGCTCCGGGGGGAGGCAATCAGCCCCAGCATTTT.

DNA for the CDR3: TGTGCCAGCAGTTTAGAGGCGGGAGTTGTAAACGAGCAGTACTTC. This sequence encodes CASSLEAGVVNEQYF. The chain couples TRBV12-3 or TRBV12-4 to TRBJ2-7, with 7 bases identical to TRBD2. Losses at the gene ends were 1 base for V and 5 bases for J; bases not matched to a gene: 8. The CDR3 length is 15 residues.

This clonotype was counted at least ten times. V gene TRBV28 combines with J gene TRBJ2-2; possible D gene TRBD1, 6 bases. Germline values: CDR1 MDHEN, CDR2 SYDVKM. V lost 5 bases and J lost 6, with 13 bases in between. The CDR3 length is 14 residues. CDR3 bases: TGTGCCAGCAGTGCCCCCAGGGGTTCCGGGGAGCTGTTTTTT. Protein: CASSAPRGSGELFF.

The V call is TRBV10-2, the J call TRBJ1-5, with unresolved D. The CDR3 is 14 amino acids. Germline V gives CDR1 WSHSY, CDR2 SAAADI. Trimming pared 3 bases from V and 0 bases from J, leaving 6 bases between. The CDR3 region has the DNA TGCGCCAGCAGTGATGGAGATAGCAATCAGCCCCAGCATTTT. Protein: CASSDGDSNQPQHF.

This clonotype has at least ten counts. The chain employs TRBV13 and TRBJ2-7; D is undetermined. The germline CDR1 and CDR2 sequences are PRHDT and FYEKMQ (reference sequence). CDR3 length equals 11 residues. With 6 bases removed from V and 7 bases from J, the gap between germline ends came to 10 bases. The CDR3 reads CASSSLREQYF. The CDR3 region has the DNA TGTGCCAGCAGTAGCCTCCGGGAGCAGTACTTC.

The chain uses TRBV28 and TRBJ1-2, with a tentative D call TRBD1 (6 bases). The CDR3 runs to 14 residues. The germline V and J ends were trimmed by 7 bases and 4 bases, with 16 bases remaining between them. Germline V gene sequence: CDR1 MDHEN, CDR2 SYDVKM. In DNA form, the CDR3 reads TGTGCCAGCATTGCGACAGGCAACGGCTATGGCTACACCTTC. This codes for CASIATGNGYGYTF.

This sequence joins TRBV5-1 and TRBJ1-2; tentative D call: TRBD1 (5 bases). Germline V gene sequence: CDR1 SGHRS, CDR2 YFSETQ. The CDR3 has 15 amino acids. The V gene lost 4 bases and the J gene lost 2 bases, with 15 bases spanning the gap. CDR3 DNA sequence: TGCGCCAGCAGCCCTGGGGGGGGTCGGAACTATGGCTACACCTTC. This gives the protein CASSPGGGRNYGYTF.

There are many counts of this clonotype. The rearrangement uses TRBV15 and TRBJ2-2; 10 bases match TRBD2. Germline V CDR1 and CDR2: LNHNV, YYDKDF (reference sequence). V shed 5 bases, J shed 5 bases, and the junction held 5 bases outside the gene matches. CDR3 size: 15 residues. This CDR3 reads CATSVVSGRTGELFF. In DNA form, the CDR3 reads TGTGCCACCAGCGTAGTTAGCGGGAGGACCGGGGAGCTGTTTTTT. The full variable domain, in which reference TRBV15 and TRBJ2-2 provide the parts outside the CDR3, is DAMVIQNPRYQVTQFGKPVTLSCSQTLNHNVMYWYQQKSSQAPKLLFHYYDKDFNNEADTPDNFQSRRPNTSFCFLDIRSPGLGDTAMYLCATSVVSGRTGELFFGEGSRLTVL.

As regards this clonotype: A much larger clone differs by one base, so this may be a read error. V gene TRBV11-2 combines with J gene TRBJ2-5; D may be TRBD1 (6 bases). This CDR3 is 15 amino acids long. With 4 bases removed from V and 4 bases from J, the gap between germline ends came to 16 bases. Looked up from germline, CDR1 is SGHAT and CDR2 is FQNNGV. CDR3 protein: CASSSPRQVPETQYF. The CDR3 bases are TGTGCCAGCAGCTCTCCCCGACAGGTTCCAGAGACCCAGTACTTC.

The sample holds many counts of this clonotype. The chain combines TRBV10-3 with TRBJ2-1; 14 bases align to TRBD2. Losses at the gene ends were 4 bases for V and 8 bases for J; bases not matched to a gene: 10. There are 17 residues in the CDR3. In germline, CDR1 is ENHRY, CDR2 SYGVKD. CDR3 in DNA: TGTGCCATCAGTGGGGGGACTAGCGGGAGTAATGGCGATGAGCAGTTCTTC. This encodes CAISGGTSGSNGDEQFF.

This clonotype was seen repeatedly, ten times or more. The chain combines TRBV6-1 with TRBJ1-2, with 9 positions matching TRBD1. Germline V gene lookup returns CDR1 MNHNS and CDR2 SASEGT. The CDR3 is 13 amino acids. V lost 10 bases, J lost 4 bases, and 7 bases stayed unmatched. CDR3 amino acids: CATQSTGGYGYTF. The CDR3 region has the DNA TGTGCCACCCAATCGACAGGGGGCTATGGCTACACCTTC.